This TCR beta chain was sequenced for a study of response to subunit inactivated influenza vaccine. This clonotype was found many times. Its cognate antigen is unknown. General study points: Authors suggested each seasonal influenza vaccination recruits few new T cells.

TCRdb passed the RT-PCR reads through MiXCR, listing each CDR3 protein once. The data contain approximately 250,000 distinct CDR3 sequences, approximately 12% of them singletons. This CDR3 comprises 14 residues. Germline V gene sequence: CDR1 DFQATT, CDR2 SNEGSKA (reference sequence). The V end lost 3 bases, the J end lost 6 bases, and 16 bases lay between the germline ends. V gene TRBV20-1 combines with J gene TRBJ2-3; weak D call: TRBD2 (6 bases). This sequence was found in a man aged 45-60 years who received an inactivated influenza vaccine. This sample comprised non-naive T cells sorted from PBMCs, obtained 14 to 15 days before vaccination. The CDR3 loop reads CSASGGFPRDTQYF. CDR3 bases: TGCAGTGCTAGTGGGGGGTTTCCTAGGGATACGCAGTATTTT.